The next 13 T cell receptor beta chains were all read from a single sample in a study of T-cell reconstitution after alpha-beta-depleted transplantation in children (dated by TCRdb to about 2016). Library preparation employed PCR. Instrument used: Illumina HiSeq 2500. Molecular barcoding was employed in the preparation of TCR libraries, with unique molecular identifiers being used to normalize TCRbeta repertoire quantification. TCRdb itself trimmed the public reads at Q25 with fastp, ran MiXCR and retained productive beta chains. Every entry covers one CDR3 protein and lists the most common genes and DNA from its rows. This sample lists some 550,000 distinct CDR3 sequences; approximately 20% were detected once. 2.5% to 4% of the sample goes to the ten largest clones. The material sequenced was PBMCs from the stem cell graft donor, taken from the stem cell graft. The receptors shown here come from a human donor who donated a stem cell graft to a child with acute lymphoblastic leukemia.

V usage is TRBV12-5 and J usage is TRBJ2-7; D is ambiguous. This CDR3 spans 14 amino acids. CDR1 and CDR2 (germline): LGHNT, FRNRAP. The V end was cut by 5 bases, the J end by 0 bases, with 11 bases between. The CDR3 protein is CASGTAGSSYEQYF. As DNA, the CDR3 is TGTGCTAGTGGTACCGCAGGTAGCTCCTACGAGCAGTACTTC.

CDR3 loop: CASGLAASDTQYF. The CDR3 region has the DNA TGTGCCAGTGGACTAGCGGCCTCAGATACGCAGTATTTT. This chain joins TRBV12-3 or TRBV12-4 and TRBJ2-3; 10 nucleotides line up with TRBD2. CDR3 size: 13 residues. J was trimmed by 4 bases and V by 9 bases; bases with no gene match: 4.

This clonotype was detected only a few times. The chain recombines TRBV12-3 or TRBV12-4 with TRBJ2-3; no firm D call. CDR3 length equals 14 residues. V dropped 7 bases and J dropped 1 base, with 12 bases sitting between them. The CDR3 bases are TGTGCCAGCACCCTAGGAAGCGGCACAGATACGCAGTATTTT. Translating gives CASTLGSGTDTQYF.

The chain employs TRBV20-1 and TRBJ2-7; maybe TRBD1 (6 bases). Germline lookup yields CDR1 DFQATT and CDR2 SNEGSKA (reference sequence). The CDR3 loop spans 16 amino acids. Trimming pared 5 bases from V and 0 bases from J, leaving 20 bases between. The CDR3 DNA reads TGCAGTGCTCCATTCGGGCAGGGGACCGGCTCCTACGAGCAGTACTTC. It is translated as CSAPFGQGTGSYEQYF.

This clonotype appeared a few times. This chain uses TRBV27 with TRBJ1-1; D uncertain. Trimming stripped 2 bases from V and 7 bases from J, with 11 bases between. Germline V gene sequence: CDR1 MNHEY, CDR2 SMNVEV (reference sequence). This CDR3 is 13 amino acids long. CDR3 amino acids: CASSLTTSIEAFF. The CDR3 DNA reads TGTGCCAGCAGTTTAACGACTTCCATTGAAGCTTTCTTT.

This clonotype was seen a few times. The rearrangement links TRBV9 to TRBJ2-7; D unclear. Deletions cut 0 bases from V and 5 bases from J, with 9 bases between. From germline, CDR1 is SGDLS and CDR2 YYNGEE. This CDR3 is built from 13 residues. This CDR3 is CASSVGTVDEQYF. CDR3 sequence (DNA): TGTGCCAGCAGCGTAGGGACGGTAGACGAGCAGTACTTC. Full variable domain (remainder filled in from reference TRBV9 and TRBJ2-7): DSGVTQTPKHLITATGQRVTLRCSPRSGDLSVYWYQQSLDQGLQFLIQYYNGEERAKGNILERFSAQQFPDLHSELNLSSLELGDSALYFCASSVGTVDEQYFGPGTRLTVT.

The chain couples TRBV15 to TRBJ1-1; D is perhaps TRBD1 (6 bases). With 0 bases removed from V and 0 bases from J, the gap between germline ends came to 20 bases. Germline V CDR1 and CDR2: LNHNV, YYDKDF (reference sequence). The CDR3 contains 19 residues. CDR3 coding DNA: TGTGCCACCAGCAGAGATTTTAGGGAGGGGGTTTTAATGAACACTGAAGCTTTCTTT. Its protein product is CATSRDFREGVLMNTEAFF. Filled out from reference TRBV15 and TRBJ1-1, the complete variable domain reads DAMVIQNPRYQVTQFGKPVTLSCSQTLNHNVMYWYQQKSSQAPKLLFHYYDKDFNNEADTPDNFQSRRPNTSFCFLDIRSPGLGDTAMYLCATSRDFREGVLMNTEAFFGQGTRLTVV.

The V and J genes are TRBV4-2 and TRBJ2-1, with TRBD2 identical over 9 bases. This CDR3 contains 15 residues. V dropped 0 bases and J dropped 6; count of bases not matched to a gene: 3. Germline values: CDR1 LGHNA, CDR2 YNFKEQ. Written as DNA, the CDR3 is TGTGCCAGCAGCCAAGAAGGACTAGCGCGCAATGAGCAGTTCTTC. Translating gives CASSQEGLARNEQFF.

In its sample, this clonotype was seen many times. This sequence joins TRBV29-1 and TRBJ2-3, with D unresolved. The CDR3 totals 14 residues. V lost 3 bases to trimming and J lost 4 bases, with 14 bases between them. Germline-derived CDR1 and CDR2 are SQVTM and ANQGSEA. The CDR3 sequence is CSVDGRWEADTQYF. CDR3 nucleotides: TGCAGCGTTGATGGAAGGTGGGAAGCAGATACGCAGTATTTT.

This clonotype was picked up a small number of times. The genes are TRBV12-3 or TRBV12-4 and TRBJ2-5; 10 bases agree with TRBD1. The trim removed 1 base at V and 2 bases at J, leaving 7 bases unmatched. This CDR3 spans 17 amino acids. The CDR3 DNA reads TGTGCCAGCAGTTTAGAGGTGACAGGGGGCAGGCAAGAGACCCAGTACTTC. Its protein is CASSLEVTGGRQETQYF.

The chain joins TRBV4-1 to TRBJ2-7, with D uncertain. The CDR3 sequence is 15 residues long. Per the germline V gene, CDR1 is MGHRA and CDR2 is YSYEKL. V was cut by 0 bases and J by 9 bases, with 18 bases left in between. The CDR3 sequence: CASSQDQAAISRQYF. Written as DNA, the CDR3 is TGCGCCAGCAGCCAAGACCAGGCCGCTATCTCCCGGCAGTACTTC.

This clonotype was picked up a small number of times. The V gene is TRBV6-1, the J gene TRBJ2-4; 7 bases agree with TRBD2. Germline loops: CDR1 MNHNS, CDR2 SASEGT. Trimming at V came to 6 bases and at J to 8 bases, leaving 19 bases not matched to a gene. There are 17 residues in the CDR3. The CDR3 DNA reads as TGTGCCAGCAGCCCAGCGGAGGCCGCTGGGGGGGGAGACATTCAGTACTTC. This sequence encodes CASSPAEAAGGGDIQYF.

This clonotype appeared a few times. This chain connects TRBV12-3 or TRBV12-4 to TRBJ2-5, with 10 bases matching TRBD2. J gave up 8 bases and V 2 bases, and 8 bases lay outside the gene matches. CDR3 size: 15 residues. CDR3 sequence reads: CASSLSSLAGVTQYF. The CDR3 coding sequence is TGTGCCAGCAGTTTAAGTTCGCTAGCGGGAGTCACCCAGTACTTC.